A selection of T cell receptor beta chains follows, all from one sample in a study of T cell responses to AZD1222 COVID-19 vaccine. Clones were read by immunoSEQ multiplex PCR, and TCRdb kept only the in-frame ones, dropping some. Among about 140,000 clones listed, approximately 90% were seen once. This specimen was peripheral blood, taken on day 0 of AZD1222 vaccination. The receptors were gathered from an adult in good health. Both conserved end residues are part of each CDR3.

j_call v_call cdr3_aa
TRBJ1-3 TRBV11-2 CASSLSRGSGNTIYF
TRBJ2-2 TRBV18 CASSPGQGAWTGELFF
TRBJ2-1 TRBV2 CASETGGYNEQFF
TRBJ1-5 TRBV2 CASSPRQGGHQPQHF
TRBJ1-1 TRBV7-9 CASSLTGVNTEAFF
TRBJ2-2 TRBV9 CASSVTGGPTGELFF
TRBJ1-4 TRBV6-5 CASSYPGQGPRLFF
TRBJ2-7 TRBV7-9 CASSSNRDRAYEQYF
TRBJ1-5 TRBV19 CASSTGPLSAQHF
TRBJ1-2 TRBV18 CASSPNPINYGYTF
TRBJ2-7 TRBV4-1 CASSQGLAGPSYEQYF
TRBJ2-1 TRBV12-3/TRBV12-4 CASSKGHEQFF
TRBJ1-5 TRBV19 CASSIALGNRQPQHF
TRBJ2-7 TRBV24-1 CATSDSSRYEQYF
TRBJ2-7 TRBV2 CASRLFDTAYEQYF
TRBJ1-5 TRBV2 CASSMGDSNQPQHF
TRBJ2-7 TRBV27 CASSSRQANSYEQYF
TRBJ2-7 TRBV15 CATSRFPLADSYEQYF
TRBJ1-6 TRBV10-2 CASRGSSYNSPLHF
TRBJ2-7 TRBV28 CASRAGAYEQYF
TRBJ2-7 TRBV5-5 CASSLGRGRDEQYF
TRBJ2-3 TRBV18 CASSPSGFTDTQYF
TRBJ1-4 TRBV25-1 CASSDSRGTNEKLFF
TRBJ2-1 TRBV13 CASSLRGFRVGYNEQFF
TRBJ2-2 TRBV5-1 CASSFKTGELFF
TRBJ1-1 TRBV28 CASTNSGRRPEAFF
TRBJ1-5 TRBV30 CAWSGQQGVGQPQHF
TRBJ1-2 TRBV3-1/TRBV3-2 CASSFREHYGYTF
TRBJ1-3 TRBV30 CAWSHPGFSGNTIYF
TRBJ2-1 TRBV12-3/TRBV12-4 CASSPIRFEQFF
TRBJ2-1 TRBV29-1 CSVEGTRTSGYNEQFF
TRBJ2-3 TRBV3-1/TRBV3-2 CASSQLTDTQYF
TRBJ2-1 TRBV11-3 CASSRPGLAGREGQFF
TRBJ2-7 TRBV7-9 CASSLDGYYEQYF
TRBJ2-1 TRBV5-1 CASSLGINEQFF
TRBJ2-1 TRBV7-9 CASSLLGGPNEQFF
TRBJ1-5 TRBV19 CASTSGTGGLQPQHF
TRBJ2-5 TRBV9 CASSVRYQETQYF
TRBJ2-7 TRBV5-1 CASSSYAQGAVGYEQYF
TRBJ1-2 TRBV7-2 CASSPRTGAYGYTF
TRBJ1-2 TRBV5-4 CASSSGQIYGYTF
TRBJ1-2 TRBV18 CASSPPGAGTYGYTF
TRBJ2-2 TRBV6-2/TRBV6-3 CASSYGPGDTGELFF
TRBJ1-1 TRBV27 CASRSPPIVNVNTEAFF
TRBJ2-3 TRBV2 CASFGGRGDTQYF
TRBJ2-7 TRBV14 CASSRAFRGNSYEQYF
TRBJ1-4 TRBV25-1 CASSTRQGSNEKLFF
TRBJ1-5 TRBV7-9 CASSLGGPYRSNQPQHF
TRBJ2-7 TRBV27 CASSTGPLYEQYF
TRBJ1-1 TRBV6-5 CASSLGHRLNTEAFF
TRBJ2-4 TRBV28 CASSLIAGWPIQYF